This TCR beta chain stems from a study of blood T cell repertoires in COVID-19. Study background: Material from acute and convalescent COVID-19 was sourced from the United States, Italy and Spain. T cells, B-cell-depleted T cells, or PBMCs provided the cDNA or gDNA that served as material.

Patients at the Seattle site were enrolled during active infection and followed longitudinally. CDR3 length: 15 residues. CDR1 SGHAT and CDR2 FQNNGV come from the germline V gene. Trimming removed 7 bases from V and 3 bases from J; junction bases left unmatched: 9. Source study methods: Amplification from reference gene primers served as the basis for estimated nucleated cell counts. Assay: immunoSEQ multiplex PCR; the TCRdb copy retains only in-frame clones and omits some. V, J and clone size reflect that table, while D and trimming were determined from the DNA. Of under 250,000 clones listed, roughly 85% are singletons.

This TCR derives from a man aged 45-65 years with COVID-19, enrolled during active disease. The V and J genes are TRBV11-2 and TRBJ2-1; 7 bases match TRBD2. The source material was peripheral blood. The CDR3 DNA sequence: TGTGCCAGCACCCTCGCGGGGGTCGGCTACAATGAGCAGTTCTTC. Protein: CASTLAGVGYNEQFF.